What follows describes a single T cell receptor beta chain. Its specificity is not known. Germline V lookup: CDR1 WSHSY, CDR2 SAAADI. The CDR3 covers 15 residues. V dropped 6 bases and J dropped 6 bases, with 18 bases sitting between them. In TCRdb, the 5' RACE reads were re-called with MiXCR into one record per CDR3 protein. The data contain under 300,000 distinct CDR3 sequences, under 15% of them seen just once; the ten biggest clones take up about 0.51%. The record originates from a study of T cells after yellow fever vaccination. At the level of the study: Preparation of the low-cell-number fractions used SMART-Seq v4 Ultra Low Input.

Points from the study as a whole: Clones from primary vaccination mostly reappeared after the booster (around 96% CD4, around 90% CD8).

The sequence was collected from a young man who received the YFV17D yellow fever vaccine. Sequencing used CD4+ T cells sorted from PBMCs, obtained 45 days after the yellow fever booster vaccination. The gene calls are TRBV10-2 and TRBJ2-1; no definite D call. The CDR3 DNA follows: TGCGCCAGCAGGGAGCCGGGTGGGTTTAGCAATGAGCAGTTCTTC. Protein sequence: CASREPGGFSNEQFF.